One TCR beta chain is described in this entry. Its antigen is unidentified. The libraries were made with immunoSEQ v3.0 at survey level. Target depth was roughly 40,000-50,000 T-cell genomes per sample. Profiled with immunoSEQ multiplex PCR; TCRdb holds only in-frame clones, not every one. The sample has 14,000 or so clones; around 84% are singletons. V was cut by 4 bases and J by 1 base, with 7 bases left in between. The germline V gene has CDR1 GTSNPN and CDR2 SVGIG (reference sequence). CDR3 length: 12 residues. Cryopreserved PBMC, at roughly 0.85-11 million per sample, were present before DNA extraction. The source of the sample is a study of long-term antiretroviral therapy in people with HIV. Regarding the study as a whole: Absence of data on ART adherence, viral resistance or therapy changes was noted. The repertoire was dominated at all time points by clones expanded before ART.

This clonotype was obtained from a man aged 25-40 years with HIV. This chain uses TRBV30 with TRBJ1-1; D remains unclear. The starting material was unsorted PBMCs, obtained 0.4 years after starting antiretroviral therapy. This CDR3 is CAWNPSNTEAFF. For the CDR3, the DNA is TGTGCCTGGAATCCGTCGAACACTGAAGCTTTCTTT. Full variable domain (outside the CDR3, taken from reference TRBV30 and TRBJ1-1): SQTIHQWPATLVQPVGSPLSLECTVEGTSNPNLYWYRQAAGRGLQLLFYSVGIGQISSEVPQNLSASRPQDRQFILSSKKLLLSDSGFYLCAWNPSNTEAFFGQGTRLTVV.